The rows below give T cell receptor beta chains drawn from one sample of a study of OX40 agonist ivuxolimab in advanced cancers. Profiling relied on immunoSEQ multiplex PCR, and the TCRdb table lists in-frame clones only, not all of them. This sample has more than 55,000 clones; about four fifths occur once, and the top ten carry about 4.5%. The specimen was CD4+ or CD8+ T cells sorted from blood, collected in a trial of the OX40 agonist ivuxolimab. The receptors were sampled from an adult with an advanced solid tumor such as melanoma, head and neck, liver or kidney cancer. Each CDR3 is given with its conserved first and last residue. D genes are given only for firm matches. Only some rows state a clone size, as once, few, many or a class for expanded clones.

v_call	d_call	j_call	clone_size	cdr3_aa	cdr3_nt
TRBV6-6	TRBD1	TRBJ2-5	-	CASKDAGGVETQYF	TGTGCCAGCAAAGACGCAGGGGGCGTAGAGACCCAGTACTTC
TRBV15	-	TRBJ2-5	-	CATSREDTSGETQYF	TGTGCCACCAGCAGAGAGGATACCAGCGGGGAGACCCAGTACTTC
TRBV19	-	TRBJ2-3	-	CASSIGAGAGADTQYF	TGTGCCAGTAGTATAGGTGCGGGTGCGGGCGCAGATACGCAGTATTTT
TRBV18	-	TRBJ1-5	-	CASSPEGTDQPQHF	TGTGCCAGCTCACCGGAGGGGACCGATCAGCCCCAGCATTTT
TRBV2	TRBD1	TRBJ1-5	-	CASSESRGRSQPQHF	TGTGCCAGCAGTGAATCAAGGGGGCGCAGTCAACCCCAGCATTTT
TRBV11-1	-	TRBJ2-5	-	CASSPFSEETQYF	TGTGCCAGCAGCCCTTTTTCCGAAGAGACCCAGTACTTC
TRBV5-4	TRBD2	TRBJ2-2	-	CASSHLGLAGEYGELFF	TGTGCCAGCAGCCATCTTGGACTAGCGGGAGAGTATGGGGAGCTGTTTTTT
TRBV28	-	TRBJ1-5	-	CASSLSTGYGNQPQHF	TGTGCCAGCAGTTTAAGTACCGGATACGGCAATCAGCCCCAGCATTTT
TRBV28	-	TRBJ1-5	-	CASSLDRRRNQPQHF	TGTGCCAGCAGTTTAGATCGGAGGAGAAATCAGCCCCAGCATTTT
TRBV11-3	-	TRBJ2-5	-	CASSSRGGETQYF	TGTGCCAGCAGTTCGAGGGGGGGGGAGACCCAGTACTTC
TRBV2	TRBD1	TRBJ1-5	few	CASRGGQGRLSPQHF	TGTGCCAGCAGGGGGGGACAGGGGAGGTTATCGCCCCAGCATTTT
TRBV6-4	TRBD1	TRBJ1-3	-	CASRTGQAASGNTIYF	TGTGCCAGCAGGACGGGACAGGCGGCCTCTGGAAACACCATATATTTT
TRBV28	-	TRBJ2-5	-	CASSLIAAEDFETQYF	TGTGCCAGCAGTTTGATTGCGGCGGAGGACTTCGAGACCCAGTACTTC
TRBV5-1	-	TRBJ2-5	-	CASSRNSYQETQYF	TGCGCCAGCAGCCGTAACTCGTACCAAGAGACCCAGTACTTC
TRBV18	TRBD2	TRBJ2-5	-	CASSPRVLAEQEQYF	TGTGCCAGCTCACCACGCGTCCTAGCGGAGCAAGAGCAGTACTTC
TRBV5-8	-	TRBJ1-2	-	CASSLEGYGYTF	TGTGCCAGCAGCTTGGAGGGGTATGGCTACACCTTC
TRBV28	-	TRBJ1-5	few	CASSLPPDSPSNQPQHF	TGTGCCAGCAGTTTGCCCCCCGACAGTCCTAGCAATCAGCCCCAGCATTTT
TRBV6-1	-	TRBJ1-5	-	CASILNRVGGQPQHF	TGTGCCAGCATCCTCAATAGGGTTGGGGGGCAGCCCCAGCATTTT
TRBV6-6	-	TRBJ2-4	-	CASSYWGENIQYF	TGTGCCAGCAGTTATTGGGGGGAAAACATTCAGTACTTC
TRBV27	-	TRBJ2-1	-	CASSLSGQTYNEQFF	TGTGCCAGCAGTTTATCAGGACAGACCTACAATGAGCAGTTCTTC
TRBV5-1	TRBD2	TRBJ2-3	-	CASSSGTSGSKVTDTQYF	TGCGCCAGCAGCTCGGGGACTAGCGGGAGTAAAGTCACAGATACGCAGTATTTT
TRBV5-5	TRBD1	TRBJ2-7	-	CASRTGAHEQYF	TGTGCCAGCAGAACAGGGGCCCACGAGCAGTACTTC
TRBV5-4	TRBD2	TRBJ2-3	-	CASTQTSGGPFSTDTQYF	TGTGCCAGCACCCAGACTAGCGGGGGGCCTTTTAGCACAGATACGCAGTATTTT
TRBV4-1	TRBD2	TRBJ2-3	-	CASSQGWGGDPTDTQYF	TGCGCCAGCAGCCAAGGTTGGGGGGGAGACCCGACAGATACGCAGTATTTT
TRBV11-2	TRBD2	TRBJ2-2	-	CASSLITSQTSANTGELFF	TGTGCCAGCAGCTTAATTACCAGCCAGACTAGCGCGAACACCGGGGAGCTGTTTTTT
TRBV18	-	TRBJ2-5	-	CASSPGTPETQYF	TGTGCCAGCTCACCAGGCACCCCGGAGACCCAGTACTTC